This T cell receptor beta chain was captured by sequencing in a study of prognosis after radiotherapy for stage I lung cancer. Study in general: Four patients developed post-radiotherapy distant metastases at median about 7 months; roughly 14 had no significant progression. Study-level points and caveats: Patients who developed distant metastases had lower Shannon entropy after stereotactic body radiation therapy.

Collection of peripheral blood, in a volume of around 6 milliliters, was performed at each of two time points. This clonotype has ten or more counts. The antigen is undetermined. From genomic DNA, TCR beta CDR3 was amplified by two-round multiplex PCR. The use of primers specific to each TRBV and TRBJ gene characterized first-round PCR. TCRdb reanalysed the multiplex PCR reads using MiXCR and keeps one entry per CDR3 protein. The data contain some 35,000 distinct CDR3 sequences, less than 45% of them singletons. Sequencing used PBMCs, obtained before or after stereotactic body radiation therapy (not recorded which). The TCR comes from a donor over 45 with non-small cell lung cancer.

CDR3 amino acids: CASSYGGMGAPGELFF. The CDR3 nucleotides are TGTGCCAGCAGTTACGGGGGAATGGGGGCTCCCGGGGAGCTGTTTTTT. V usage is TRBV6-5 and J usage is TRBJ2-2; D is perhaps TRBD1 (6 bases). V shed 2 bases and J shed 6 bases, with 16 bases lying between them. This CDR3 is built from 16 residues. Germline V gene data show CDR1 as MNHEY and CDR2 as SVGAGI.